A single sample gave rise to the 23 T cell receptor beta chains below, sequenced in a study of cytomegalovirus exposure and HLA in healthy donors. The PCR ran on 60 Vbeta and 13 Jbeta primers. Assay used: immunoSEQ multiplex PCR; TCRdb lists only in-frame clones, some missing. The table includes over 150,000 clones, around 72% detected once. Input material: PBMCs. Receptors originate from a man aged 45-60 years in good health and CMV-seronegative.

The genes are TRBV30 and TRBJ2-5; the D gene is possibly TRBD1 (6 bases). The V gene's germline CDR1 is GTSNPN and CDR2 SVGIG (reference sequence). Trimming left V 2 bases short and J 0 bases short, with 19 bases between. CDR3 size: 17 residues. The CDR3 region has the DNA TGTGCCTGGAGTTCTCTCCCCGGACAGCAGTACCAAGAGACCCAGTACTTC. Translating it yields CAWSSLPGQQYQETQYF.

This chain uses TRBV5-4 with TRBJ1-1, with 8 bases that match TRBD1. This CDR3 spans 14 amino acids. V shed 2 bases, J shed 4 bases, and the junction held 4 bases outside the gene matches. The germline V gene has CDR1 SGHNT and CDR2 YYREEE (reference sequence). The CDR3 sequence is CASSFAGGGTEAFF. The CDR3 nucleotides are TGTGCCAGCAGCTTCGCAGGGGGCGGCACTGAAGCTTTCTTT.

Details on this clone: A read error may produce the germline difference seen at one junction end. V is TRBV10-2 and J is TRBJ1-1, with 7 bases aligning to TRBD1. CDR3 length: 14 residues. The germline V gene has CDR1 WSHSY and CDR2 SAAADI. The CDR3 spells CASRTGEPNTEDFF. The CDR3 nucleotides are TGCGCCAGCAGAACAGGGGAACCGAACACTGAAGATTTCTTT.

As for this clone: The identical CDR3 is also encoded by other nucleotide sequences in the sample. The CDR3 nucleotides read TGTGCCAGCTCACCACCGGGAACAGGCTATGGCTACACCTTC. Translated, it gives CASSPPGTGYGYTF. The V and J genes are TRBV18 and TRBJ1-2; D is perhaps TRBD1 (5 bases). The CDR3 is 14 residues long. In germline, CDR1 is KGHSH, CDR2 LQKENI. V lost 0 bases, J lost 4 bases, and 9 bases lay in between.

The rearrangement links TRBV6-5 to TRBJ2-2; 10 bases agree with TRBD1. The V and J ends lost 6 bases and 5 bases, in that order; junction bases with no gene match: 6. This CDR3 has 15 residues. Germline values: CDR1 MNHEY, CDR2 SVGAGI. Here the CDR3 DNA reads TGTGCCAGCAGGACAGGGGGCTCGTGGACCGGGGAGCTGTTTTTT. Translated: CASRTGGSWTGELFF.

The V gene is TRBV6-1, the J gene TRBJ2-7, with TRBD1 matching 7 bases. V lost 7 bases, J lost 4 bases, and 4 bases stayed unmatched. Germline CDR1 reads MNHNS; CDR2 reads SASEGT. CDR3 size: 12 residues. CDR3 residues: CASTNRGYEQYF. The DNA for the CDR3 is TGTGCCAGCACTAACAGGGGATACGAGCAGTACTTC.

The rearrangement links TRBV5-8 to TRBJ1-2, with D tentatively TRBD1 (5 bases). V dropped 3 bases and J dropped 3 bases, with 9 bases sitting between them. This CDR3 has 13 amino acids. From germline, CDR1 is SGHTS and CDR2 YDEGEE. The CDR3: CASSSQGYYGYTF. CDR3 DNA sequence: TGTGCCAGCAGCTCCCAGGGCTACTATGGCTACACCTTC.

The chain carries TRBV6-5 and TRBJ1-3, with D perhaps matching TRBD1 (5 bases). Germline CDR1 reads MNHEY; CDR2 reads SVGAGI. Trimming removed 5 bases from V and 1 base from J, with 9 bases in between. This CDR3 is 14 amino acids long. CDR3 DNA: TGTGCCAGCAGTAAAACAGGATCTGGAAACACCATATATTTT. Translated: CASSKTGSGNTIYF.

V usage is TRBV25-1 and J usage is TRBJ2-1; perhaps TRBD2 as D (5 bases). V dropped 1 base and J dropped 4 bases, with 14 bases sitting between them. Germline-derived CDR1 and CDR2 are MGHDK and SYGVNS. CDR3 size: 16 residues. DNA of the CDR3: TGTGCCAGCAGTGAATCGGGCGGGTTTGGTTACAATGAGCAGTTCTTC. Translating it yields CASSESGGFGYNEQFF.

This chain connects TRBV2 to TRBJ1-4; TRBD1 agrees at 8 bases. V was pared by 7 bases and J by 7 bases, with 8 bases of the junction left unmatched. CDR3 length: 14 amino acids. Germline V gene data show CDR1 as SNHLY and CDR2 as FYNNEI. The CDR3 reads CASMGQGAGEKLFF. CDR3 nucleotide sequence: TGTGCCAGCATGGGGCAGGGGGCTGGTGAAAAACTGTTTTTT.

The gene calls are TRBV25-1 and TRBJ1-1; 9 positions match TRBD1. After removal of 4 bases from V and 5 bases from J, the junction contained 17 bases not matched to a gene. The V gene's germline CDR1 is MGHDK and CDR2 SYGVNS. This CDR3 is built from 18 residues. DNA for the CDR3: TGTGCCAGCAGTGGATCGGTAAGATTGGGGACAGGGAAAACTGAAGCTTTCTTT. It is translated as CASSGSVRLGTGKTEAFF.

The rearrangement links TRBV11-2 to TRBJ2-7; D perhaps matches TRBD2 (6 bases). CDR1 is SGHAT and CDR2 is FQNNGV in the germline V gene. This CDR3 is built from 16 residues. Trimming cost V 2 bases and J 0 bases, with 14 bases left between them. CDR3: CASSLRRASLSYEQYF. CDR3 bases: TGTGCCAGCAGCTTAAGGAGGGCTTCCCTCTCCTACGAGCAGTACTTC.

The chain is built from TRBV5-1 and TRBJ2-4; possibly TRBD1 for D (6 bases). Trimming took off 0 bases at V and 0 bases at J, with 10 bases between the two ends. The CDR3 extends over 16 amino acids. CDR1 and CDR2 (germline): SGHRS, YFSETQ. The chain's CDR3 is CASSLEGVLAKNIQYF. CDR3 nucleotide sequence: TGCGCCAGCAGCTTGGAGGGGGTACTAGCCAAAAACATTCAGTACTTC.

The chain couples TRBV19 to TRBJ1-1; maybe TRBD1 (5 bases). Trimming pared 7 bases from V and 0 bases from J, leaving 15 bases between. This CDR3 contains 15 residues. Germline CDR1 is LNHDA and CDR2 is SQIVND (reference sequence). The CDR3 DNA follows: TGTGCCAGTACCCCTGAGACAGATATGAACACTGAAGCTTTCTTT. Translating it yields CASTPETDMNTEAFF.

The genes are TRBV5-1 and TRBJ2-3; tentative D call: TRBD2 (6 bases). The CDR3 is made up of 16 amino acids. V was trimmed by 0 bases and J by 1 base, leaving 12 bases between them. CDR1 and CDR2 from the germline V gene are SGHRS and YFSETQ. CDR3 nucleotides: TGCGCCAGCAGCTTGGGAGGAGGGGTGGGCACAGATACGCAGTATTTT. It encodes CASSLGGGVGTDTQYF.

This rearrangement joins TRBV9 to TRBJ1-2, with D possibly being TRBD1 (5 bases). The CDR3 runs 15 residues. Germline V gives CDR1 SGDLS, CDR2 YYNGEE. Trimming removed 0 bases at V and 5 bases at J, with 14 bases between. In DNA form, the CDR3 reads TGTGCCAGCAGCGTAGAGACAGCCCTCTCTTATGGCTACACCTTC. This gives the protein CASSVETALSYGYTF.

The chain carries TRBV6-5 and TRBJ1-3; D is unclear. The CDR3 is 14 amino acids. CDR1 MNHEY and CDR2 SVGAGI come from the germline V gene. The V gene lost 5 bases and the J gene lost 2 bases, with 10 bases spanning the gap. CDR3 sequence: CASSQVFPGNTIYF. The CDR3 DNA sequence: TGTGCCAGCAGTCAGGTCTTTCCTGGAAACACCATATATTTT.

The chain links TRBV5-1 to TRBJ1-2; TRBD1 matches 10 bases. Germline V gene sequence: CDR1 SGHRS, CDR2 YFSETQ. The V and J ends lost 4 bases and 3 bases, in that order; junction bases with no gene match: 12. CDR3 length equals 17 residues. Written as DNA, the CDR3 is TGCGCCAGCAGCGGCCTCCCGGGACAGGGGAGCGACTATGGCTACACCTTC. It codes for CASSGLPGQGSDYGYTF.

This chain joins TRBV9 and TRBJ2-7; 10 bases are shared with TRBD2. The CDR3 is 14 residues long. Germline V gene data show CDR1 as SGDLS and CDR2 as YYNGEE. V was pared by 2 bases and J by 5 bases, with 4 bases of the junction left unmatched. For the CDR3, the DNA is TGTGCCAGCAGCGTTAGCGGGAGGCTTGACGAGCAGTACTTC. Protein product: CASSVSGRLDEQYF.

This rearrangement joins TRBV2 to TRBJ1-4, with a tentative D call TRBD1 (6 bases). Germline lookup yields CDR1 SNHLY and CDR2 FYNNEI. V was shortened by 7 bases and J by 3 bases, with 24 bases between the two germline ends. The CDR3 has 18 amino acids. In DNA form, the CDR3 reads TGTGCCAGCACAAGGAATAGGGACACCCAAGCGGCTAATGAAAAACTGTTTTTT. Translation gives CASTRNRDTQAANEKLFF.

This sequence joins TRBV15 and TRBJ2-5; the match to TRBD1 covers 7 bases. With the DNA end fitting TRBJ2-7 better, the J assignment may be wrong. CDR3 length: 16 residues. The V gene's germline CDR1 is LNHNV and CDR2 YYDKDF (reference sequence). The CDR3 DNA reads TGTGCCACCAGCAGAGTAGTTACAGGGGCTAGCCACGAGCAGTACTTC. Its protein is CATSRVVTGASHEQYF.

The V call is TRBV11-2, the J call TRBJ2-5; the D gene is possibly TRBD2 (7 bases). Germline CDR1 reads SGHAT; CDR2 reads FQNNGV. The V end lost 8 bases, the J end lost 5 bases, and 33 bases lay between the germline ends. The CDR3 totals 19 residues. DNA of the CDR3: TGTGCCAGCGTCATAGGGGGGGTACGTGACCCCAATAAGCGGGAGACCCAGTACTTC. It yields the protein CASVIGGVRDPNKRETQYF.

This clone was picked up one time. This chain connects TRBV15 to TRBJ2-1; 9 nucleotides match TRBD1. Germline trimming cut 3 bases from V and 12 bases from J; bases unmatched to any gene: 18. The germline V gene has CDR1 LNHNV and CDR2 YYDKDF (reference sequence). The CDR3 sequence is 17 residues long. CDR3 sequence (DNA): TGTGCCACCAGCAGGGTTTCCGGGACAGGGTTATTGATCGTGCAGTTCTTC. As protein: CATSRVSGTGLLIVQFF. The full variable domain, rest sourced from reference TRBV15 and TRBJ2-1, is DAMVIQNPRYQVTQFGKPVTLSCSQTLNHNVMYWYQQKSSQAPKLLFHYYDKDFNNEADTPDNFQSRRPNTSFCFLDIRSPGLGDTAMYLCATSRVSGTGLLIVQFFGPGTRLTVL.